A single sample is the source of the 17 T cell receptor beta chains below, sequenced in a study of blood T cell repertoires in COVID-19. The protocol was immunoSEQ multiplex PCR, while the TCRdb copy is restricted to in-frame clones and leaves out a portion. The sample lists 150,000 to 200,000 clones, approximately 87% seen once, with roughly an eighth in the top ten. Input material: peripheral blood. The receptors stem from a woman aged 70-85 years with COVID-19, enrolled during active disease.

In this sample, this clone turned up once. The chain employs TRBV30 and TRBJ1-6; D is unresolved. This CDR3 contains 13 residues. Germline lookup yields CDR1 GTSNPN and CDR2 SVGIG (reference sequence). CDR3 residues: CAVQISYNSPLHF. The CDR3 DNA reads TGTGCGGTACAGATCTCCTATAATTCACCCCTCCACTTT.

This CDR3 is CASSPNRGSGYTF. CDR3 nucleotide sequence: TGTGCCAGCTCACCGAACAGGGGGTCTGGCTACACCTTC. The chain is built from TRBV18 and TRBJ1-2; 8 nucleotides line up with TRBD1. Trimming at V came to 3 bases and at J to 7 bases, leaving 4 bases not matched to a gene. The CDR3 length is 13 residues. Germline V gene lookup returns CDR1 KGHSH and CDR2 LQKENI.

The chain combines TRBV28 with TRBJ1-1, with a tentative D call TRBD1 (5 bases). Germline CDR1 is MDHEN and CDR2 is SYDVKM. V was trimmed by 7 bases and J by 0 bases, leaving 15 bases between them. This CDR3 is 15 amino acids long. CDR3 in amino acids: CASKEGSTLNTEAFF. CDR3 DNA: TGTGCCAGCAAGGAGGGGAGTACCTTGAACACTGAAGCTTTCTTT.

The V and J genes are TRBV6-5 and TRBJ1-3; D is ambiguous. Germline CDR1 reads MNHEY; CDR2 reads SVGAGI. CDR3 length: 12 amino acids. The V end lost 5 bases, the J end lost 4 bases, and 6 bases lay between the germline ends. CDR3 sequence (DNA): TGTGCCAGCAGTATCGAGGGAAACACCATATATTTT. Protein sequence: CASSIEGNTIYF.

This chain connects TRBV7-9 to TRBJ2-3, with D possibly being TRBD2 (5 bases). The CDR3 runs 16 residues. Trimming took 5 bases from V and 1 from J, leaving 16 bases between them. CDR1 is SEHNR and CDR2 is FQNEAQ in the germline V gene (reference sequence). DNA of the CDR3: TGTGCCAGCAGCAAGATAAGCGGAGCGGGCACAGATACGCAGTATTTT. It encodes CASSKISGAGTDTQYF.

The V and J genes are TRBV11-3 and TRBJ2-7; a possible D gene is TRBD1 (6 bases). The CDR3 contains 15 residues. Germline V gives CDR1 SGHNT, CDR2 YENEEA. With 6 bases removed from V and 2 bases from J, the gap between germline ends came to 17 bases. CDR3 residues: CASRTGQMMAYEQYF. The CDR3 nucleotides are TGTGCCAGCAGGACCGGACAGATGATGGCCTACGAGCAGTACTTC.

This clone is labeled as medium-sized. The gene calls are TRBV5-6 and TRBJ2-5; 11 nucleotides agree with TRBD2. V lost 6 bases, J lost 2 bases, and 12 bases stayed unmatched. This CDR3 spans 17 amino acids. The germline CDR1 and CDR2 sequences are SGHDT and YYEEEE. CDR3 nucleotide sequence: TGTGCCAGCATTCGACTAGCGGGACCGGCCCGTCAAGAGACCCAGTACTTC. Its translation is CASIRLAGPARQETQYF.

CDR3 residues: CASSQREGGLDIQYF. CDR3 coding DNA: TGTGCCAGCAGCCAGCGGGAGGGAGGTTTAGACATTCAGTACTTC. V and J are TRBV5-5 and TRBJ2-4; 10 bases match TRBD2. Germline V gives CDR1 SGHKS, CDR2 YYEKEE (reference sequence). The CDR3 runs 15 residues. After removal of 4 bases from V and 8 bases from J, the junction contained 9 bases not matched to a gene.

V gene TRBV14 combines with J gene TRBJ2-7; tentatively, D is TRBD2 (6 bases). Germline CDR1 is SGHDN and CDR2 is FVKESK. The CDR3 totals 16 residues. Trimming took 1 base from V and 0 from J, leaving 13 bases between them. Here the CDR3 reads CASSQGAGRVSYEQYF. CDR3 DNA sequence: TGTGCCAGCAGCCAAGGCGCGGGGCGGGTCTCCTACGAGCAGTACTTC.

The chain employs TRBV30 and TRBJ2-1; 9 bases agree with TRBD1. The CDR3 is made up of 15 amino acids. Germline V gives CDR1 GTSNPN, CDR2 SVGIG (reference sequence). With 4 bases clipped from V and 6 bases from J, the junction kept 10 bases outside the gene matches. CDR3 amino acids: CAWIWNTGGLNEQFF. DNA of the CDR3: TGTGCCTGGATTTGGAATACAGGGGGCCTCAATGAGCAGTTCTTC.

The chain has TRBV10-1 and TRBJ2-7; D ambiguous. Germline V gene sequence: CDR1 WNHNN, CDR2 SYGVQD (reference sequence). Trimming removed 8 bases from V and 0 bases from J, with 17 bases in between. The CDR3 consists of 15 residues. The CDR3 bases are TGCGCCAGCCCATCCTATTTTGTGAGCTCCTACGAGCAGTACTTC. As protein: CASPSYFVSSYEQYF.

This sequence joins TRBV19 and TRBJ2-7; 8 bases agree with TRBD2. Germline CDR1 and CDR2: LNHDA and SQIVND (reference sequence). The CDR3 runs to 15 residues. V was pared by 7 bases and J by 3 bases, with 11 bases of the junction left unmatched. Here the CDR3 DNA reads TGTGCCAGTAAGTTTGGAACTAGCGGAAACTACGAGCAGTACTTC. It is translated as CASKFGTSGNYEQYF.

The chain carries TRBV14 and TRBJ1-2; D call uncertain. CDR3 length: 10 residues. Germline CDR1 reads SGHDN; CDR2 reads FVKESK. With 7 bases removed from V and 5 bases from J, the gap between germline ends came to 5 bases. CDR3 in DNA: TGTGCCAGCACCCTGTATGGCTACACCTTC. Translated: CASTLYGYTF. Looking up the rest from reference TRBV14 and TRBJ1-2 gives the full variable domain: EAGVTQFPSHSVIEKGQTVTLRCDPISGHDNLYWYRRVMGKEIKFLLHFVKESKQDESGMPNNRFLAERTGGTYSTLKVQPAELEDSGVYFCASTLYGYTFGSGTRLTVV.

The chain has TRBV24-1 and TRBJ1-2; D gene ambiguous. The CDR3 extends over 13 amino acids. Per germline, CDR1 KGHDR and CDR2 SFDVKD. Trimming left V 6 bases short and J 4 bases short, with 11 bases between. CDR3 region: CATSRDGPYGYTF. In DNA form, the CDR3 reads TGTGCCACCAGTCGGGATGGGCCCTATGGCTACACCTTC.

V usage is TRBV19 and J usage is TRBJ1-1, with D perhaps TRBD1 (5 bases). CDR1 is LNHDA, CDR2 SQIVND, per germline (reference sequence). V lost 4 bases and J 8 bases, leaving 14 bases between the germline ends. The CDR3 has 13 amino acids. The CDR3 is CASSTTRGGEAFF. In DNA, the CDR3 is TGTGCCAGTAGTACGACTCGGGGGGGAGAAGCTTTCTTT.

The chain combines TRBV30 with TRBJ1-6; D perhaps matches TRBD1 (6 bases). Germline V CDR1 and CDR2: GTSNPN, SVGIG (reference sequence). V shed 3 bases and J shed 7 bases, with 16 bases lying between them. The CDR3 contains 15 residues. Written as DNA, the CDR3 is TGTGCCTGGAGCACCTGGGACACAAGAAATTCACCCCTCCACTTT. Protein product: CAWSTWDTRNSPLHF. Full variable domain (rest looked up from reference TRBV30 and TRBJ1-6): SQTIHQWPATLVQPVGSPLSLECTVEGTSNPNLYWYRQAAGRGLQLLFYSVGIGQISSEVPQNLSASRPQDRQFILSSKKLLLSDSGFYLCAWSTWDTRNSPLHFGNGTRLTVT.

The rearrangement joins TRBV9 to TRBJ2-3; 8 bases line up with TRBD1. The germline V gene has CDR1 SGDLS and CDR2 YYNGEE. CDR3 size: 15 residues. V lost 3 bases, J lost 2 bases, and 5 bases stayed unmatched. Here the CDR3 DNA reads TGTGCCAGCAGCGGAATGACAGGGGCCACAGATACGCAGTATTTT. Its translation: CASSGMTGATDTQYF.